This T cell receptor beta chain was documented in a study of human T cells and chemical hapten exposure. This CDR3 spans 15 amino acids. The time point denotes: patch test 3, about 24 weeks after DPC sensitization. Described treatment: therapeutic diphenylcyclopropenone sensitization with weekly scalp DPC. Prior to application of each patch test, blood was drawn. The donor pool consisted of alopecia patients aged 18 to 70 years, considered suitable for DPC. Concerning this clonotype: Just one base apart from a much larger clone, this may be a read error.

TCRdb re-derived calls from the RACE reads in MiXCR, one entry per CDR3 protein. The sample includes approximately 86,000 distinct CDR3 sequences, roughly a tenth of them seen just once. The material was whole blood, obtained in connection with sensitization to the hapten diphenylcyclopropenone (DPC). The origin of this receptor is a woman aged 25 to 39 with alopecia areata. Some clones in this sample may be carry-over from other donors' samples. The chain couples TRBV12-3 or TRBV12-4 to TRBJ1-3; maybe TRBD1 (5 bases). CDR3 amino acids: CTSSLDSLSGNTIYF. DNA for the CDR3: TGTACCAGCAGTTTAGACAGTCTCTCTGGAAACACCATATATTTT.